Shown below are 25 T cell receptor beta chains from a single sample sequenced in a study of blood T cell repertoires in COVID-19. The assay was immunoSEQ multiplex PCR, and TCRdb's table has in-frame clones only and misses some. The repertoire has under 250,000 clones, more than 75% of them found once; the top ten carry roughly 5.2%. Sequenced material: peripheral blood. These receptors came from an elderly woman with COVID-19, enrolled during active disease.

This clone was counted once. This sequence joins TRBV4-1 and TRBJ2-6; D remains ambiguous. The V and J ends lost 0 bases and 1 base respectively, with 16 bases between them. The CDR3 loop spans 19 amino acids. The germline V gene has CDR1 MGHRA and CDR2 YSYEKL. The CDR3 protein is CASSQDRKVIASGANVLTF. CDR3 bases: TGCGCCAGCAGCCAAGATCGGAAGGTGATAGCTTCTGGGGCCAACGTCCTGACTTTC.

The V gene is TRBV6-5, the J gene TRBJ1-4; a weak D match, TRBD1 (5 bases). The CDR3 totals 15 residues. Germline V gene lookup returns CDR1 MNHEY and CDR2 SVGAGI. With 2 bases removed from V and 4 bases from J, the gap between germline ends came to 11 bases. CDR3 DNA sequence: TGTGCCAGCAGTTACGACGGGGGGTTTAATGAAAAACTGTTTTTT. Translated, it gives CASSYDGGFNEKLFF.

This sequence joins TRBV18 and TRBJ2-5; TRBD1 might be the D (6 bases). V lost 3 bases and J 3 bases, leaving 11 bases between the germline ends. Germline CDR1 is KGHSH and CDR2 is LQKENI. The CDR3 spans 14 residues. The CDR3, as DNA: TGTGCCAGCTCACCCGGGACACATGAAGAGACCCAGTACTTC. Translation: CASSPGTHEETQYF.

The chain is built from TRBV3-1 (or the pseudogene TRBV3-2) and TRBJ2-2, with TRBD2 as a possible D gene (6 bases). Germline-derived CDR1 and CDR2 are LGHDT and YNNKEL (reference sequence). With 5 bases removed from V and 0 bases from J, the gap between germline ends came to 13 bases. The CDR3 length is 16 residues. CDR3: CASSFTGTSNTGELFF. CDR3 DNA sequence: TGTGCCAGCAGCTTTACCGGGACTTCGAACACCGGGGAGCTGTTTTTT.

The J gene is TRBJ1-1, the V gene TRBV2, with no clear D. This CDR3 has 11 amino acids. V shed 7 bases and J shed 7 bases, with 10 bases lying between them. Germline loops: CDR1 SNHLY, CDR2 FYNNEI. In DNA form, the CDR3 reads TGTGCCAGCAAGAGGCAGTATGAAGCTTTCTTT. Protein: CASKRQYEAFF.

The chain combines TRBV18 with TRBJ1-1, with TRBD1 identical over 9 bases. CDR1 is KGHSH, CDR2 LQKENI, per germline. Germline trimming cut 3 bases from V and 5 bases from J; bases unmatched to any gene: 4. The CDR3 sequence is 14 residues long. CDR3 DNA sequence: TGTGCCAGCTCACCGCGGGACAGGGTAACTGAAGCTTTCTTT. It encodes CASSPRDRVTEAFF.

This clone was observed once. V gene TRBV10-2 combines with J gene TRBJ2-1; D may be TRBD1 (5 bases). From germline, CDR1 is WSHSY and CDR2 SAAADI. V gave up 3 bases and J gave up 8 bases, with 14 bases separating them. This CDR3 region has 14 residues. The CDR3 nucleotides read TGCGCCAGCAGTGATCAGGGTACCCCATATGAGCAGTTCTTC. Its protein is CASSDQGTPYEQFF.

The J gene is TRBJ2-2, the V gene TRBV19; 10 bases map to TRBD1. CDR1 LNHDA and CDR2 SQIVND come from the germline V gene (reference sequence). The CDR3 spans 16 residues. Trimming removed 7 bases from V and 4 bases from J; junction bases left unmatched: 9. The CDR3 here is CASNVGTGVGTGELFF. In DNA form, the CDR3 reads TGTGCCAGTAACGTAGGGACAGGGGTGGGCACCGGGGAGCTGTTTTTT.

This sequence joins TRBV3-1 (or the pseudogene TRBV3-2) and TRBJ2-2; 13 bases fit TRBD2. Germline V gives CDR1 LGHDT, CDR2 YNNKEL (reference sequence). The CDR3 is 16 residues long. The ends lost 2 bases at V and 6 bases at J; junction bases unmatched: 3. The CDR3 bases are TGTGCCAGCAGCCAAAGGACTAGCGGGGGAGCCGGGGAGCTGTTTTTT. It encodes CASSQRTSGGAGELFF.

This sequence joins TRBV19 and TRBJ2-3; tentatively, D is TRBD1 (6 bases). CDR1 is LNHDA and CDR2 is SQIVND in the germline V gene (reference sequence). This CDR3 region has 17 residues. With 6 bases removed from V and 0 bases from J, the gap between germline ends came to 19 bases. In nucleotides, the CDR3 is TGTGCCAGTAGCCCACTGAGGACAGCCACTAGCACAGATACGCAGTATTTT. Translating gives CASSPLRTATSTDTQYF.

The chain couples TRBV3-1 (or the pseudogene TRBV3-2) to TRBJ2-1, with 15 bases matching TRBD2. This CDR3 contains 20 residues. Germline V gene sequence: CDR1 LGHDT, CDR2 YNNKEL (reference sequence). Trimming at V came to 0 bases and at J to 6 bases, leaving 12 bases not matched to a gene. The CDR3 DNA follows: TGTGCCAGCAGCCAAGATCCAAGGACTAGCGGGGGGGCCTTAGGCAATGAGCAGTTCTTC. This encodes CASSQDPRTSGGALGNEQFF.

With respect to this clone: Other DNA sequences in this specimen translate into the identical CDR3. V usage is TRBV2 and J usage is TRBJ1-1; D ambiguous. Germline CDR1 and CDR2: SNHLY and FYNNEI. This CDR3 has 14 amino acids. V lost 7 bases to trimming and J lost 1 base, with 13 bases between them. DNA for the CDR3: TGTGCCAGCACACTGAACAGCCCGAACACTGAAGCTTTCTTT. Translation gives CASTLNSPNTEAFF.

CDR3 bases: TGTGCCAGCAGCCAAAGCCGGGAGCTGTTTTTT. Translating gives CASSQSRELFF. The chain joins TRBV14 to TRBJ2-2; D not resolved. Trimming took off 2 bases at V and 9 bases at J, with 4 bases between the two ends. Germline lookup yields CDR1 SGHDN and CDR2 FVKESK. The CDR3 consists of 11 residues.

The CDR3 DNA reads TGTGCCAGCAGTCTAAATTCGGATCAGGGGGCTGTCTCCTACGAGCAGTACTTC. This codes for CASSLNSDQGAVSYEQYF. This chain uses TRBV27 with TRBJ2-7, with 8 bases matching TRBD1. V dropped 5 bases and J dropped 0; count of bases not matched to a gene: 15. The germline CDR1 and CDR2 sequences are MNHEY and SMNVEV (reference sequence). The CDR3 length is 18 residues.

The genes are TRBV14 and TRBJ2-5; D unresolved. Trimming shortened V by 2 bases and J by 1 base, and 8 bases separated the two germline ends. CDR1 SGHDN and CDR2 FVKESK come from the germline V gene. This CDR3 comprises 14 residues. The CDR3 spells CASSQWYSQETQYF. The CDR3 nucleotides read TGTGCCAGCAGCCAATGGTACAGCCAAGAGACCCAGTACTTC.

This clone has a handful of counts. The chain uses TRBV30 and TRBJ2-3; 9 nucleotides agree with TRBD1. The J segment lost 5 bases and the V segment lost 5 bases, leaving 11 bases of the junction unmatched. This CDR3 spans 15 amino acids. Per the germline V gene, CDR1 is GTSNPN and CDR2 is SVGIG (reference sequence). The CDR3, as DNA: TGTGCCTGGGCAGAACAGGGGGCGCTAGGAGATACGCAGTATTTT. This gives the protein CAWAEQGALGDTQYF.

The genes are TRBV12-3 or TRBV12-4 and TRBJ1-1; D not resolved. Between the trimmed V and J ends, which lost 4 bases and 4 bases, there was a span of 10 bases. The CDR3 totals 13 residues. The CDR3 is CASSSEGRTEAFF. CDR3 bases: TGTGCCAGCAGTTCAGAGGGCCGCACTGAAGCTTTCTTT.

J is TRBJ2-6 and V is TRBV27; 8 nucleotides align to TRBD1. Germline V lookup: CDR1 MNHEY, CDR2 SMNVEV (reference sequence). This CDR3 has 16 amino acids. Trimming took 7 bases from V and 2 from J; bases not matched to a gene: 7. For the CDR3, the DNA is TGTGCCAGCATGTGGCAGGGGGCGCCTGGGGCCAACGTCCTGACTTTC. This encodes CASMWQGAPGANVLTF.

The chain is built from TRBV28 and TRBJ1-5, with D unresolved. CDR3 length: 15 amino acids. Germline-derived CDR1 and CDR2 are MDHEN and SYDVKM. V lost 3 bases to trimming and J lost 4 bases, with 13 bases between them. The CDR3 bases are TGTGCCAGCAGTTTGAAGAGGGTCTGGAATCAGCCCCAGCATTTT. It specifies CASSLKRVWNQPQHF.

The chain combines TRBV5-6 with TRBJ1-4; 10 nucleotides match TRBD1. Germline trimming cut 0 bases from V and 7 bases from J; bases unmatched to any gene: 6. CDR3 length: 16 amino acids. The germline V gene encodes CDR1 SGHDT and CDR2 YYEEEE. The CDR3: CASSLASGTGAEKLFF. The DNA of the CDR3 is TGTGCCAGCAGCTTGGCCTCCGGGACAGGGGCTGAAAAACTGTTTTTT.

In its sample, this clone was seen once. The J gene is TRBJ2-1, the V gene TRBV28; TRBD1 matches at 7 bases. J was trimmed by 0 bases and V by 8 bases; bases with no gene match: 4. Germline CDR1 reads MDHEN; CDR2 reads SYDVKM. The length of the CDR3 is 14 residues. CDR3 loop: CASRAGGSYNEQFF. The CDR3 region has the DNA TGTGCCAGCCGGGCAGGGGGCTCCTACAATGAGCAGTTCTTC. Variable domain in full (rest from reference TRBV28 and TRBJ2-1): DVKVTQSSRYLVKRTGEKVFLECVQDMDHENMFWYRQDPGLGLRLIYFSYDVKMKEKGDIPEGYSVSREKKERFSLILESASTNQTSMYLCASRAGGSYNEQFFGPGTRLTVL.

The chain has TRBV6-5 and TRBJ1-1; D is possibly TRBD1 (6 bases). CDR1 is MNHEY, CDR2 SVGAGI, per germline. There are 14 residues in the CDR3. V lost 6 bases to trimming and J lost 5 bases, with 16 bases between them. The CDR3 reads CASRGNRAGTEAFF. Written as DNA, the CDR3 is TGTGCCAGCAGAGGAAACAGGGCCGGGACTGAAGCTTTCTTT.

This CDR3 is CASSGDPRMMYSNQPQHF. DNA for the CDR3: TGTGCCAGCAGCGGAGACCCCCGGATGATGTATAGCAATCAGCCCCAGCATTTT. The genes are TRBV6-4 and TRBJ1-5, with unresolved D. Per the germline V gene, CDR1 is MRHNA and CDR2 is SNTAGT. The germline V and J ends were trimmed by 6 bases and 0 bases, with 21 bases remaining between them. The CDR3 has 18 amino acids.

V gene TRBV6-1 combines with J gene TRBJ1-5, with 9 positions matching TRBD1. The junction had 10 bases not matched to a gene; V was cut back by 4 bases and J by 6 bases. The CDR3 runs to 16 residues. In germline, CDR1 is MNHNS, CDR2 SASEGT. The CDR3 here is CASSGLTGGLSQPQHF. The CDR3 coding sequence is TGTGCCAGCAGTGGCCTGACAGGGGGGTTAAGTCAGCCCCAGCATTTT.

The chain is built from TRBV14 and TRBJ1-3; D gene uncertain. Per the germline V gene, CDR1 is SGHDN and CDR2 is FVKESK. Trimming removed 4 bases from V and 2 bases from J, with 6 bases in between. CDR3 length: 13 residues. In nucleotides, the CDR3 is TGTGCCAGCAGCCGTGGGCCTGGAAACACCATATATTTT. This sequence encodes CASSRGPGNTIYF.